The clone carrying this T cell receptor (beta chain) showed up just a few times. It was cDNA, reverse transcribed from extracted RNA, that served as the sequencing template. Repertoires were generated with immunoSEQ multiplex PCR, while TCRdb's copy carries only in-frame clones and drops some. The sample has more than 90,000 clones; 30% to 40% are singletons. This entry comes from a study of CD8+ T cells in alopecia areata. The CDR3 is 14 amino acids. The J segment lost 5 bases and the V segment lost 5 bases, leaving 5 bases of the junction unmatched. In germline, CDR1 is SGHTA, CDR2 FQGNSA. The TCR was taken from a human donor with alopecia areata. V usage is TRBV7-2 and J usage is TRBJ1-4; TRBD1 matches 7 bases. The sequencing sample was made of CD4+ T cells sorted from blood. The CDR3 bases are TGTGCCAGCAGCCTAGGGACAGTGAATGAAAAACTGTTTTTT. Protein sequence: CASSLGTVNEKLFF. Full variable domain (missing parts from reference TRBV7-2 and TRBJ1-4): GAGVSQSPSNKVTEKGKDVELRCDPISGHTALYWYRQSLGQGLEFLIYFQGNSAPDKSGLPSDRFSAERTGGSVSTLTIQRTQQEDSAVYLCASSLGTVNEKLFFGSGTQLSVL.